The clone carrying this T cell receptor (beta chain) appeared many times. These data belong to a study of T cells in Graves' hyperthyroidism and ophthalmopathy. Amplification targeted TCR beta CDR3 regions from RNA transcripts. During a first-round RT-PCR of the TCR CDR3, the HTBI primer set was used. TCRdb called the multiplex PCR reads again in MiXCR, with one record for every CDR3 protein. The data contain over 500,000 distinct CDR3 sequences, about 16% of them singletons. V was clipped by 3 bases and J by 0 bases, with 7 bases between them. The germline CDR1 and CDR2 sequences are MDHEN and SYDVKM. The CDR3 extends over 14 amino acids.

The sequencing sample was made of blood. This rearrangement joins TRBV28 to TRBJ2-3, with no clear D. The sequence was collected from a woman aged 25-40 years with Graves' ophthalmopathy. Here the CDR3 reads CASSFSLSTDTQYF. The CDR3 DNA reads TGTGCCAGCAGTTTCTCCCTTAGCACAGATACGCAGTATTTT. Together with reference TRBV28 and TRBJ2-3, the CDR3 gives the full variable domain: DVKVTQSSRYLVKRTGEKVFLECVQDMDHENMFWYRQDPGLGLRLIYFSYDVKMKEKGDIPEGYSVSREKKERFSLILESASTNQTSMYLCASSFSLSTDTQYFGPGTRLTVL.